This T cell receptor beta chain originates from a study of memory CD4+ T cells and cytomegalovirus serostatus. Study-wide background: Healthy Belgian adult donors included about nine CMV-positive and some 25 CMV-negative people.

Single viable CD3+CD4+CD8-CD45RO+ cells were sorted as the memory CD4+ T cells. Donors' CMV status reflects serum IgG against pp150, pp28, p38, p52. Germline CDR1 reads SGHTA; CDR2 reads FQGTGA. This CDR3 comprises 14 residues. The ends were cut back, 4 bases at V and 2 bases at J, with 10 bases in the middle. This clone has only a few counts. Its specificity is not known. The table came from immunoSEQ multiplex PCR; TCRdb's copy has only in-frame clones and leaves some out. The sample consists of over 35,000 clones, around 82% of them appearing once. Broader study findings: CD4+ memory repertoires contained 67 of 164 reported CMV TCRbeta sequences. Repertoires predicted CMV serostatus with median bootstrapped AUC of around 0.96.

The clonotype originates from an adult in good health and CMV-seronegative. Sequences were obtained from memory CD4+ T cells from blood. This rearrangement joins TRBV7-3 to TRBJ2-3, with D perhaps TRBD2 (5 bases). The CDR3 DNA is TGTGCCAGCAGCTCCGGACTTGTCACAGATACGCAGTATTTT. Translated: CASSSGLVTDTQYF.